The 11 T cell receptor beta chains reported below all come from one sample, sequenced in a study of cytomegalovirus exposure and HLA in healthy donors. The PCR made use of 60 Vbeta and 13 Jbeta primers. Method: immunoSEQ multiplex PCR; TCRdb's copy keeps in-frame clones and lacks some. The table records tens of thousands of clones, under 80% of them present only once. Sequencing was performed on PBMCs. The receptors were gathered from a man in his forties in good health and CMV-seronegative.

The chain recombines TRBV28 with TRBJ1-5, with TRBD1 matching over 10 bases. V lost 4 bases to trimming and J lost 5 bases; unmatched junction nucleotides: 11. The germline CDR1 and CDR2 sequences are MDHEN and SYDVKM. The CDR3 loop spans 17 amino acids. The CDR3 bases are TGTGCCAGCAGTTCACCCCCACGGACAGGGGGTGATCAGCCCCAGCATTTT. Its protein is CASSSPPRTGGDQPQHF.

The chain uses TRBV7-8 and TRBJ2-7; 8 bases agree with TRBD1. The germline V gene encodes CDR1 SGHVS and CDR2 FQNEAQ. The CDR3 has 16 residues. V gave up 1 base and J gave up 7 bases; unmatched junction bases: 12. CDR3 bases: TGTGCCAGCAGCTTAGTTAGTGCGACAGGGGTTGGGGAGCAGTACTTC. It translates to CASSLVSATGVGEQYF.

This chain uses TRBV27 with TRBJ2-1, with a tentative D call TRBD1 (6 bases). The V gene's germline CDR1 is MNHEY and CDR2 SMNVEV (reference sequence). The CDR3 runs to 15 residues. The germline V and J ends were trimmed by 2 bases and 0 bases, with 8 bases remaining between them. As DNA, the CDR3 is TGTGCCAGCAGTTTACTGGACAGCTCCTACAATGAGCAGTTCTTC. Translated, it gives CASSLLDSSYNEQFF.

This clone was detected only once. The chain joins TRBV28 to TRBJ2-7; 11 bases fit TRBD1. Germline values: CDR1 MDHEN, CDR2 SYDVKM. The V segment lost 4 bases and the J segment 3 bases; nucleotides outside the gene matches: 2. CDR3 length equals 14 residues. CDR3 DNA: TGTGCCAGCAGTTCGGGGACAGGGGGCTACGAGCAGTACTTC. Translated, it gives CASSSGTGGYEQYF.

The chain carries TRBV5-5 and TRBJ2-7, with D maybe TRBD2 (5 bases). The CDR3 spans 14 residues. Per germline, CDR1 SGHKS and CDR2 YYEKEE (reference sequence). Trimming pared 4 bases from V and 2 bases from J, leaving 13 bases between. The CDR3 nucleotides are TGTGCCAGCAGCGTCACCGGGAAACCCTACGAGCAGTACTTC. Translated: CASSVTGKPYEQYF.

This clone was observed once. The V gene is TRBV18, the J gene TRBJ2-5; perhaps TRBD2 as D (6 bases). With 2 bases removed from V and 5 bases from J, the gap between germline ends came to 15 bases. Germline CDR1 is KGHSH and CDR2 is LQKENI. This CDR3 is built from 15 residues. CDR3 in DNA: TGTGCCAGCTCACCAGGAGCAGGGAGCGGGGAGACCCAGTACTTC. Residues: CASSPGAGSGETQYF.

V is TRBV5-5 and J is TRBJ2-1; 14 nucleotides line up with TRBD2. V was clipped by 5 bases and J by 9 bases; unmatched bases: 7. The CDR3 runs to 15 residues. Germline loops: CDR1 SGHKS, CDR2 YYEKEE (reference sequence). The DNA for the CDR3 is TGTGCCAGCAGTCGGACTAGCGGGAGGATCGGTGAGCAGTTCTTC. It translates to CASSRTSGRIGEQFF. Filled out from reference TRBV5-5 and TRBJ2-1, the complete variable domain reads DAGVTQSPTHLIKTRGQQVTLRCSPISGHKSVSWYQQVLGQGPQFIFQYYEKEERGRGNFPDRFSARQFPNYSSELNVNALLLGDSALYLCASSRTSGRIGEQFFGPGTRLTVL.

This clone is a singleton in its sample. The rearrangement links TRBV28 to TRBJ1-2; weak D call: TRBD1 (5 bases). The CDR3 spans 13 residues. V was cut by 6 bases and J by 8 bases, with 16 bases left in between. Germline V gives CDR1 MDHEN, CDR2 SYDVKM. In nucleotides, the CDR3 is TGTGCCAGCAGGGCAGGGTTGTCAGGGGGCTACACCTTC. Its protein is CASRAGLSGGYTF.

This clone has only a few counts. The rearrangement uses TRBV5-6 and TRBJ1-5; 7 bases are a match to TRBD1. V lost 0 bases, J lost 10 bases, and 10 bases stayed unmatched. Germline V gives CDR1 SGHDT, CDR2 YYEEEE. This CDR3 is built from 15 residues. DNA of the CDR3: TGTGCCAGCAGCTTGGGTGCGGCAGGGGGTAATCCCCAGCATTTT. Amino acid sequence: CASSLGAAGGNPQHF.

This clone has only one observation. The gene calls are TRBV19 and TRBJ1-1; TRBD1 might be the D (5 bases). From germline, CDR1 is LNHDA and CDR2 SQIVND (reference sequence). V was shortened by 4 bases and J by 1 base, with 10 bases between the two germline ends. This CDR3 spans 14 amino acids. In DNA form, the CDR3 reads TGTGCCAGTAGTAAGGGACTCCCGAACACTGAAGCTTTCTTT. This gives the protein CASSKGLPNTEAFF.

The V gene is TRBV4-1, the J gene TRBJ1-5; D remains ambiguous. Germline-derived CDR1 and CDR2 are MGHRA and YSYEKL. V was pared by 0 bases and J by 2 bases, with 14 bases between. The CDR3 extends over 17 amino acids. CDR3 coding DNA: TGCGCCAGCAGCCAAGATCGCTCAGGTTCCGGCAATCAGCCCCAGCATTTT. It translates to CASSQDRSGSGNQPQHF.